This entry lists 3 T cell receptor beta chains sequenced from one sample in a study of blood T cell dynamics during melanoma immunotherapy. Profiling relied on immunoSEQ multiplex PCR, and the TCRdb table lists in-frame clones only, not all of them. The sample has about 12,000 clones, over 75% seen once. Regarding time point: week 3, after first cycle of checkpoint inhibitor. The sample was blood, taken from a patient treated with checkpoint blockade. These receptors were collected from a human donor with melanoma.

This clone was seen only once. This chain joins TRBV18 and TRBJ2-2, with D perhaps matching TRBD1 (6 bases). The length of the CDR3 is 13 residues. The V and J ends lost 3 bases and 7 bases respectively, with 9 bases between them. CDR1 is KGHSH and CDR2 is LQKENI in the germline V gene. CDR3 sequence: CASSPLQGGELFF. CDR3 sequence (DNA): TGTGCCAGCTCACCTTTACAGGGCGGGGAGCTGTTTTTT.

J is TRBJ1-3 and V is TRBV11-3; D unresolved. Trimming cost V 5 bases and J 0 bases, with 14 bases left between them. The CDR3 runs 16 residues. Germline-derived CDR1 and CDR2 are SGHNT and YENEEA. This CDR3 reads CASSLGGSVSGNTIYF. CDR3 bases: TGTGCCAGCAGCCTGGGTGGCTCAGTCTCTGGAAACACCATATATTTT.

In DNA, the CDR3 is TGCGCCAGCAGTGAGTCGACGATAGCGGCAGATACGCAGTATTTT. Encoded protein: CASSESTIAADTQYF. The chain employs TRBV10-2 and TRBJ2-3; maybe TRBD2 (6 bases). V was trimmed by 0 bases and J by 4 bases, leaving 11 bases between them. The CDR3 spans 15 residues. Germline loops: CDR1 WSHSY, CDR2 SAAADI.